This paragraph reports one T cell receptor (beta chain). Its antigen remains unidentified. The data are from a study of vaccination effects on CD4 cells after COVID-19. Whole-study results and caveats: Of the vaccine-induced clones from healthy vaccinees, merely 1 of 255 recognized common cold coronaviruses as well.

Antigen-specific CD4+ T cells expanded by the ViraFEST assay with viral peptide pools were then sequenced. At the end of 9 to 11 days of culture, CD4+ T cells were isolated. The cohort was immunized with two doses of either the BNT162b2 or mRNA-1273 vaccine. Having tested negative for nucleocapsid antibodies, the vaccine recipients showed no prior SARS-CoV-2 infection. Data came from immunoSEQ multiplex PCR; TCRdb stores just in-frame clones and leaves some out. There are about 66,000 clones in the sample; roughly 80% occur only once, and 0.95% lies in the top ten. Sequences were derived from CD4+ T cells from PBMCs cultured with HCoV-OC43 spike peptides, sampled after COVID-19 vaccination. The subset is: HCoV-OC43 spike overlapping peptide pool stimulation. The TCR sequence derives from a human donor who received a COVID-19 vaccine.

The CDR3 DNA sequence: TGTGCCAGCAGCGTGGCGGGACAGGGGTGGTACAATGAGCAGTTCTTC. It encodes CASSVAGQGWYNEQFF. The chain employs TRBV9 and TRBJ2-1; 10 positions agree with TRBD1. The CDR3 is 16 amino acids. With V trimmed by 2 bases and J by 4 bases, 6 bases remained unmatched. Germline CDR1 reads SGDLS; CDR2 reads YYNGEE. Based on the CDR3 plus reference TRBV9 and TRBJ2-1, the full variable domain is DSGVTQTPKHLITATGQRVTLRCSPRSGDLSVYWYQQSLDQGLQFLIQYYNGEERAKGNILERFSAQQFPDLHSELNLSSLELGDSALYFCASSVAGQGWYNEQFFGPGTRLTVL.